This TCR beta chain is drawn from a study of technical replicates of blood from a handful of donors. The germline V and J ends were trimmed by 0 bases and 7 bases, with 13 bases remaining between them. The CDR3 spans 14 residues. Germline CDR1 reads SGHNT; CDR2 reads YYREEE (reference sequence). Clones were sequenced by immunoSEQ multiplex PCR, and TCRdb holds only the in-frame ones, with some missing. The sample has about 97,000 clones; about 94% are singletons. Sequencing was carried out using T cells isolated from PBMCs. This receptor was identified in a human donor in good health. The chain has TRBV5-4 and TRBJ1-1; D might be TRBD1 (5 bases). The CDR3 loop is CASSLAGTDYEAFF. The CDR3 DNA reads TGTGCCAGCAGCTTGGCGGGGACGGACTATGAAGCTTTCTTT.